Listed below are T cell receptor beta chains from one sample, sequenced in a study of blood T cell repertoires in COVID-19. Profiled with immunoSEQ multiplex PCR; TCRdb holds only in-frame clones, not every one. The table has over 200,000 clones, 80% to 90% seen once. Specimen: peripheral blood. These TCRs come from a woman of 80 years or more with active or convalescent COVID-19. The CDR3 runs from the conserved cysteine through the conserved F or W. The D gene is left open where the match is weak. Clone size is not always given. Where it is, it says once, few, many or a class for expanded clones.

D gene: TRBD2
V gene: TRBV19
clone size: .
J gene: TRBJ2-5
CDR3 protein: CASSIFSAGGGETQYF
CDR3 DNA: TGTGCCAGTAGTATCTTCTCGGCGGGAGGTGGGGAGACCCAGTACTTC

D gene: TRBD2
V gene: TRBV6-5
clone size: once
J gene: TRBJ2-7
CDR3 protein: CASGRGGRLYEQYF
CDR3 DNA: TGTGCCAGCGGGAGGGGCGGGAGGTTGTACGAGCAGTACTTC

D gene: .
V gene: TRBV7-8
clone size: .
J gene: TRBJ1-3
CDR3 protein: CASSLVWGAGNTIYF
CDR3 DNA: TGTGCCAGCAGCTTAGTATGGGGGGCTGGAAACACCATATATTTT

D gene: TRBD1
V gene: TRBV7-2
clone size: .
J gene: TRBJ1-1
CDR3 protein: CASSLGRGPMNTEAFF
CDR3 DNA: TGTGCCAGCAGCTTAGGGAGGGGGCCAATGAACACTGAAGCTTTCTTT

D gene: .
V gene: TRBV14
clone size: .
J gene: TRBJ2-5
CDR3 protein: CASSYFDGRLKETQYF
CDR3 DNA: TGTGCCAGCAGCTACTTCGACGGAAGACTAAAAGAGACCCAGTACTTC

D gene: .
V gene: TRBV11-2
clone size: .
J gene: TRBJ1-2
CDR3 protein: CASSFSPQGSYGYTF
CDR3 DNA: TGTGCCAGCAGTTTTTCCCCCCAGGGGAGCTATGGCTACACCTTC

D gene: .
V gene: TRBV7-2
clone size: .
J gene: TRBJ1-2
CDR3 protein: CATYQGSRRLGYTF
CDR3 DNA: TGTGCCACCTACCAGGGGTCCCGGCGTCTGGGCTACACCTTC

D gene: .
V gene: TRBV19
clone size: once
J gene: TRBJ1-2
CDR3 protein: CASTVHEGQRSPANYGYTF
CDR3 DNA: TGTGCCAGTACGGTACACGAGGGCCAAAGGTCCCCAGCTAACTATGGCTACACCTTC

D gene: TRBD1
V gene: TRBV5-1
clone size: .
J gene: TRBJ1-1
CDR3 protein: CASRRQGNTEAFF
CDR3 DNA: TGCGCCAGCAGGCGACAGGGGAACACTGAAGCTTTCTTT

D gene: .
V gene: TRBV6-6
clone size: .
J gene: TRBJ1-6
CDR3 protein: CASSYSQGGNSPLHF
CDR3 DNA: TGTGCCAGCAGTTACTCCCAGGGTGGTAATTCACCCCTCCACTTT

D gene: TRBD2
V gene: TRBV4-2
clone size: few
J gene: TRBJ2-2
CDR3 protein: CASSQEVASGRTGELFF
CDR3 DNA: TGTGCCAGCAGCCAAGAGGTAGCTAGCGGGAGAACCGGGGAGCTGTTTTTT

D gene: .
V gene: TRBV6-5
clone size: few
J gene: TRBJ1-5
CDR3 protein: CASRGPSQPQHF
CDR3 DNA: TGTGCCAGCAGGGGGCCCAGTCAGCCCCAGCATTTT

D gene: .
V gene: TRBV6-5
clone size: .
J gene: TRBJ1-4
CDR3 protein: CASRQGSLTNEKLFF
CDR3 DNA: TGTGCCAGCAGACAGGGTAGCTTAACTAATGAAAAACTGTTTTTT

D gene: .
V gene: TRBV10-3
clone size: few
J gene: TRBJ2-1
CDR3 protein: CAASSVRGRNEQFF
CDR3 DNA: TGTGCCGCCTCCTCGGTGAGAGGGCGGAATGAGCAGTTCTTC

D gene: .
V gene: TRBV9
clone size: once
J gene: TRBJ2-7
CDR3 protein: CASSVEGRFKASENYEQYF
CDR3 DNA: TGTGCCAGCAGCGTAGAAGGCCGGTTCAAGGCTAGCGAGAACTACGAGCAGTACTTC

D gene: TRBD1
V gene: TRBV30
clone size: .
J gene: TRBJ1-2
CDR3 protein: CAWNNGLQGGGYTF
CDR3 DNA: TGTGCCTGGAACAACGGGCTCCAGGGGGGTGGCTACACCTTC

D gene: TRBD2
V gene: TRBV7-2
clone size: few
J gene: TRBJ2-7
CDR3 protein: CASSRGLAGGSEQYF
CDR3 DNA: TGTGCCAGCAGCCGCGGACTAGCGGGGGGCTCCGAGCAGTACTTC

D gene: .
V gene: TRBV9
clone size: .
J gene: TRBJ2-5
CDR3 protein: CASSVAGSSFQETQYF
CDR3 DNA: TGTGCCAGCAGCGTAGCAGGCAGCTCTTTCCAAGAGACCCAGTACTTC

D gene: TRBD1
V gene: TRBV7-3
clone size: .
J gene: TRBJ2-5
CDR3 protein: CASSPRQGAGETQYF
CDR3 DNA: TGTGCCAGCAGCCCCCGACAGGGGGCGGGTGAGACCCAGTACTTC

D gene: TRBD2
V gene: TRBV5-4
clone size: .
J gene: TRBJ2-3
CDR3 protein: CASSESGTRVADTQYF
CDR3 DNA: TGTGCCAGCAGCGAGAGCGGGACCCGGGTGGCTGATACGCAGTATTTT

D gene: TRBD2
V gene: TRBV29-1
clone size: .
J gene: TRBJ2-3
CDR3 protein: CSVLAGGLRDTQYF
CDR3 DNA: TGCAGCGTACTAGCGGGGGGCCTCCGTGATACGCAGTATTTT

D gene: .
V gene: TRBV2
clone size: .
J gene: TRBJ2-5
CDR3 protein: CASSDWRPYETQYF
CDR3 DNA: TGTGCCAGCAGTGACTGGAGGCCCTATGAGACCCAGTACTTC

D gene: .
V gene: TRBV6-2/TRBV6-3
clone size: few
J gene: TRBJ2-7
CDR3 protein: CASSEFRDSYEQYF
CDR3 DNA: TGTGCCAGCAGTGAGTTCAGGGACTCCTACGAGCAGTACTTC

D gene: TRBD2
V gene: TRBV19
clone size: .
J gene: TRBJ2-7
CDR3 protein: CASSMSWTSGSEQYF
CDR3 DNA: TGTGCCAGTAGTATGAGCTGGACTAGCGGCTCCGAGCAGTACTTC

D gene: .
V gene: TRBV12-3/TRBV12-4
clone size: .
J gene: TRBJ1-6
CDR3 protein: CASTTGSYSPLHF
CDR3 DNA: TGTGCCAGCACCACAGGGTCGTACTCACCCCTCCACTTT

D gene: .
V gene: TRBV7-3
clone size: many
J gene: TRBJ2-1
CDR3 protein: CASSERLTSSYNEQFF
CDR3 DNA: TGTGCCAGCAGCGAACGACTAACCAGCTCCTACAATGAGCAGTTCTTC

D gene: TRBD1
V gene: TRBV7-8
clone size: .
J gene: TRBJ2-2
CDR3 protein: CASSLLPGQGDGELFF
CDR3 DNA: TGTGCCAGCAGCTTACTTCCGGGACAGGGTGACGGGGAGCTGTTTTTT

D gene: .
V gene: TRBV7-2
clone size: once
J gene: TRBJ2-1
CDR3 protein: CASSFPPWKGGEQFF
CDR3 DNA: TGTGCCAGCAGCTTCCCCCCCTGGAAAGGGGGTGAGCAGTTCTTC

D gene: .
V gene: TRBV21-1
clone size: .
J gene: TRBJ2-7
CDR3 protein: CSSGRRHEQYF
CDR3 DNA: TGTTCTAGCGGGAGGCGCCACGAGCAGTACTTC

D gene: TRBD1
V gene: TRBV11-2
clone size: .
J gene: TRBJ2-3
CDR3 protein: CASSPMTGGGTDTQYF
CDR3 DNA: TGTGCCAGCAGCCCTATGACAGGGGGTGGTACAGATACGCAGTATTTT

D gene: TRBD1
V gene: TRBV27
clone size: .
J gene: TRBJ1-6
CDR3 protein: CASSSPGTGESPLHF
CDR3 DNA: TGTGCCAGCAGTTCCCCCGGGACAGGGGAATCACCCCTCCACTTT

D gene: .
V gene: TRBV11-3
clone size: few
J gene: TRBJ2-7
CDR3 protein: CASSQGGGAREQYF
CDR3 DNA: TGTGCCAGCAGCCAGGGGGGAGGTGCGAGGGAGCAGTACTTC

D gene: .
V gene: TRBV6-6
clone size: few
J gene: TRBJ1-1
CDR3 protein: CASSYDRRTEAFF
CDR3 DNA: TGTGCCAGCAGTTACGACAGGCGCACTGAAGCTTTCTTT

D gene: .
V gene: TRBV6-6
clone size: .
J gene: TRBJ1-2
CDR3 protein: CASNYGDLLEGGYTF
CDR3 DNA: TGTGCCAGCAATTATGGGGACCTCCTGGAGGGTGGCTACACCTTC

D gene: .
V gene: TRBV5-6
clone size: .
J gene: TRBJ1-5
CDR3 protein: CASSFSGPGGNQPQHF
CDR3 DNA: TGTGCCAGCAGCTTCTCCGGTCCAGGGGGCAATCAGCCCCAGCATTTT

D gene: TRBD1
V gene: TRBV19
clone size: .
J gene: TRBJ2-4
CDR3 protein: CASSLRTGGPKNIQYF
CDR3 DNA: TGTGCCAGTAGTCTCCGGACAGGGGGCCCCAAAAACATTCAGTACTTC

D gene: .
V gene: TRBV11-2
clone size: .
J gene: TRBJ1-1
CDR3 protein: CVSSFVNTEAFF
CDR3 DNA: TGTGTCAGCAGCTTCGTGAACACTGAAGCTTTCTTT